This T cell receptor beta chain derives from a study of T cell responses to AZD1222 COVID-19 vaccine. CDR3 size: 14 residues. Germline V gene data show CDR1 as LNHDA and CDR2 as SQIVND (reference sequence). The V gene lost 5 bases and the J gene lost 6 bases, with 17 bases spanning the gap. Of note for this clone: The antigen remains undetermined.

The repertoire was sequenced with immunoSEQ multiplex PCR; TCRdb's copy has only in-frame clones and lacks some. Of 130,000 to 150,000 clones in the sample, about 93% were seen once. Study-wide results and caveats: Spike-spanning, vaccine-associated CD4 TCRs were dominant at 160-218 and 743-854. Donors were chiefly white British, with a greater number of females, and clonal diversity was perhaps underestimated. Only 5 or 6 AZD1222 recipients were seropositive at baseline.

The input for sequencing was peripheral blood, taken on day 0 of AZD1222 vaccination. The chain couples TRBV19 to TRBJ2-7; D tentatively reads TRBD1 or TRBD2 (6 bases each). The source of this sequence is an adult in good health. The CDR3 coding sequence is TGTGCCAGTAGTCCCCTAGGGGGGAACTTCGAGCAGTACTTC. This encodes CASSPLGGNFEQYF.